This T cell receptor (beta chain) is drawn from a study of tumor-infiltrating lymphocytes in oesophageal squamous cell carcinoma. Each CDR3 protein is one row after TCRdb ran MiXCR on the PCR reads. The data hold 21,000 or so distinct CDR3 sequences, with around two fifths observed a single time. Germline V gene data show CDR1 as LGHDT and CDR2 as YNNKEL (reference sequence). The CDR3 totals 16 residues, both ends included. Details on this clonotype: This CDR3 fails to terminate in the conserved phenylalanine or tryptophan, so it likely reflects a read error. Because the CDR3's place on the DNA is in doubt, the DNA is left out and the CDR3 is given as listed by TCRdb.

Sequencing was carried out using esophageal tumor tissue. The rearrangement uses TRBV3-1 and TRBJ2-1; TRBD1, the D gene given by the table, was not confirmed from the DNA. The source is a male donor with esophageal squamous cell carcinoma. The CDR3 protein is CASSHIDRGKWYTFGS.